This T cell receptor beta chain originates from a study of early T cells in non-severe SARS-CoV-2 infection. This clonotype is medium-sized. TCRdb reprocessed the 5' RACE reads with MiXCR, giving one entry per CDR3 protein. The sample carries some 57,000 distinct CDR3 sequences, about 12% recorded once. This CDR3 region has 13 residues. V was shortened by 3 bases and J by 0 bases, with 8 bases between the two germline ends. The germline gives CDR1 DFQATT, CDR2 SNEGSKA (reference sequence). The sequence was obtained from an adult who was a healthcare worker with PCR-confirmed SARS-CoV-2 infection or an uninfected control (not recorded which). J is TRBJ1-1 and V is TRBV20-1; D is possibly TRBD1 (6 bases). The sequencing input was whole blood. The CDR3: CSASGDMNTEAFF. For the CDR3, the DNA is TGCAGTGCTAGTGGGGACATGAACACTGAAGCTTTCTTT.